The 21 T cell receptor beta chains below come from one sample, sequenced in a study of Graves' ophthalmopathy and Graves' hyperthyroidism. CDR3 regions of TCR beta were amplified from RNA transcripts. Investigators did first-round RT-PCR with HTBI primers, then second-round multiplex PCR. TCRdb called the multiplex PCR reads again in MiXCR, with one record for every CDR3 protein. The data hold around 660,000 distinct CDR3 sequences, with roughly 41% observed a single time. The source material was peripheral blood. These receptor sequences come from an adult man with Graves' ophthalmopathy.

The CDR3 DNA is TGTGCCAGCAGAACCGGGACTAGCGGGATCCAAGAGACCCAGTACTTC. Its translation: CASRTGTSGIQETQYF. This chain connects TRBV12-3 or TRBV12-4 to TRBJ2-5; 13 positions agree with TRBD2. CDR3 size: 16 residues. Trimming removed 6 bases from V and 1 base from J; junction bases left unmatched: 5.

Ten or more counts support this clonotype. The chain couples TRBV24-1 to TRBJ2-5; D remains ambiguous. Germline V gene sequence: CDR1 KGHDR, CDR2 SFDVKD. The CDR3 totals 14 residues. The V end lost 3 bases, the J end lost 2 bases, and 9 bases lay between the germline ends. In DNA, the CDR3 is TGTGCCACCAGTGATATCACAGCTCAAGAGACCCAGTACTTC. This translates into CATSDITAQETQYF.

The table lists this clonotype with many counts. The CDR3 sequence: CSVGQVLMNTEAFF. For the CDR3, the DNA is TGCAGCGTTGGACAGGTACTCATGAACACTGAAGCTTTCTTT. The J gene is TRBJ1-1, the V gene TRBV29-1, with D maybe TRBD1 (6 bases). CDR3 length equals 14 residues. Trimming shortened V by 4 bases and J by 0 bases, and 12 bases separated the two germline ends. Germline CDR1 reads SQVTM; CDR2 reads ANQGSEA. Full variable domain (outside the CDR3, taken from reference TRBV29-1 and TRBJ1-1): SAVISQKPSRDICQRGTSLTIQCQVDSQVTMMFWYRQQPGQSLTLIATANQGSEATYESGFVIDKFPISRPNLTFSTLTVSNMSPEDSSIYLCSVGQVLMNTEAFFGQGTRLTVV.

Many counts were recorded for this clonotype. The CDR3 bases are TGTGCCAGCAGCTTCCCGACAGGGGAAGCTTTCTTT. Its translation: CASSFPTGEAFF. This chain joins TRBV7-9 and TRBJ1-1; 7 nucleotides match TRBD1. The CDR3 spans 12 residues. CDR1 and CDR2 (germline): SEHNR, FQNEAQ (reference sequence). The J segment lost 8 bases and the V segment lost 3 bases, leaving 3 bases of the junction unmatched.

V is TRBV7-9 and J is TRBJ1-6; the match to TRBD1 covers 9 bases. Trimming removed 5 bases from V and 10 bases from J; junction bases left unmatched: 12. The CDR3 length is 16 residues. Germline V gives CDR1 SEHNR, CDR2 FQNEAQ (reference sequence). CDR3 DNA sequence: TGTGCCAGCAGCCTGTCAGGGACAGGGTTTGGGTCACCCCTCCACTTT. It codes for CASSLSGTGFGSPLHF.

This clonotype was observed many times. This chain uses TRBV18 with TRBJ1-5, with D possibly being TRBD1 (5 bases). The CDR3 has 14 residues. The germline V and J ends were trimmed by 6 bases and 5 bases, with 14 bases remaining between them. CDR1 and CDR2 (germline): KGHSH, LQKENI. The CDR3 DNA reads TGTGCCAGCTCTCCCGGGGCGAGGGATCAGCCCCAGCATTTT. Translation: CASSPGARDQPQHF.

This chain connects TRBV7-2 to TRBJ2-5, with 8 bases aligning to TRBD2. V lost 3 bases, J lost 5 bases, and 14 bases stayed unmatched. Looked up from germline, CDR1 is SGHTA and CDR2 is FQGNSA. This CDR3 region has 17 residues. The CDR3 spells CASSFGSGGASSETQYF. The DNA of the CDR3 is TGTGCCAGCAGCTTTGGGTCCGGGGGGGCCTCGTCGGAGACCCAGTACTTC.

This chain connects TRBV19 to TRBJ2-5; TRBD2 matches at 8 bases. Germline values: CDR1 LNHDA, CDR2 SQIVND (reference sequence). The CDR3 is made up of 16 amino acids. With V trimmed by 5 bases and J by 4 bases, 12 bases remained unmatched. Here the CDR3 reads CASSQTGGAPGETQYF. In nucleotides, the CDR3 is TGTGCCAGTAGTCAAACGGGGGGGGCGCCGGGAGAGACCCAGTACTTC.

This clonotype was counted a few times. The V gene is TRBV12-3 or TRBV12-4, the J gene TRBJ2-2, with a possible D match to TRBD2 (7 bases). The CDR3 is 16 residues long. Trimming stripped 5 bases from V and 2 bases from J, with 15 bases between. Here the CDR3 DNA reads TGTGCCAGCAGTGAAAGGGGGGGGTTTAACACCGGGGAGCTGTTTTTT. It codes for CASSERGGFNTGELFF.

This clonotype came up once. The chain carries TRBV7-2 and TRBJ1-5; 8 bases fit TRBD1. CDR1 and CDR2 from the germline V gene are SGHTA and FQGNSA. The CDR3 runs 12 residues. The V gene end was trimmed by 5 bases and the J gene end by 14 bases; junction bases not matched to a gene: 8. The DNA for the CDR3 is TGTGCCAGCAGCCCGGACAGGGCGGCCGAGCATTTT. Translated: CASSPDRAAEHF.

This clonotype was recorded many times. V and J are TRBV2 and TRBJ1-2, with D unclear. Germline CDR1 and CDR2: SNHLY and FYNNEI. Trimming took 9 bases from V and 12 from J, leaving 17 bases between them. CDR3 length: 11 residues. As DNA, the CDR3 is TGTGCCAGGACCGCGAGTGACTCGAACACCTTC. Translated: CARTASDSNTF.

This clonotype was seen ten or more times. This chain's CDR3 is CARPQMRRQNQPQHF. CDR3 nucleotides: TGTGCCAGACCACAGATGAGACGGCAGAATCAGCCCCAGCATTTT. J is TRBJ1-5 and V is TRBV7-9; D is undetermined. Looked up from germline, CDR1 is SEHNR and CDR2 is FQNEAQ (reference sequence). The V end was cut by 9 bases, the J end by 4 bases, with 19 bases between. This CDR3 comprises 15 residues.

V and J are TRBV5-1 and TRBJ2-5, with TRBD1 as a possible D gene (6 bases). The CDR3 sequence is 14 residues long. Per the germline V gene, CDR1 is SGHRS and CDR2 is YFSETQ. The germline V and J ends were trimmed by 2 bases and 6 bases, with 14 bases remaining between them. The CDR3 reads CASSLTQGRKTQYF. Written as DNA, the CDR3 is TGCGCCAGCAGCTTAACACAGGGTCGGAAGACCCAGTACTTC.

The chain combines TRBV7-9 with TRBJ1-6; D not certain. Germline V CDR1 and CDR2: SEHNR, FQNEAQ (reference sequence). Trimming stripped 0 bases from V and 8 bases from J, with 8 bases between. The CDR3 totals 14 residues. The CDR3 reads CASSLAYSYSPLHF. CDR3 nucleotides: TGTGCCAGCAGCTTAGCGTACAGCTATTCACCCCTCCACTTT.

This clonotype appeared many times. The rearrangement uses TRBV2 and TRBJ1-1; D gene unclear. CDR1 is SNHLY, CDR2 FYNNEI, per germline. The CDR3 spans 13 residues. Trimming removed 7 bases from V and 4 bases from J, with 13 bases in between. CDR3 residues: CASTVAGGTEAFF. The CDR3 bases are TGTGCCAGCACCGTAGCGGGAGGCACTGAAGCTTTCTTT.

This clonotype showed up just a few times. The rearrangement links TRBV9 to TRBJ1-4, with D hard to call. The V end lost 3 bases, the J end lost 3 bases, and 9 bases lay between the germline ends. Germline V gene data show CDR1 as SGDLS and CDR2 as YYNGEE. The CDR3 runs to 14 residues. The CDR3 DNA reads TGTGCCAGCAGCGGAGGGTCCTCTAATGAAAAACTGTTTTTT. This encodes CASSGGSSNEKLFF.

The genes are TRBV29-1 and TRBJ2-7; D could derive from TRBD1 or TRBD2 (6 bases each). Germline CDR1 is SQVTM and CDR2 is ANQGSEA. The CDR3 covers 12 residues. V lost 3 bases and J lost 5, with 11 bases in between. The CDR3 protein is CSVDRGLNEQYF. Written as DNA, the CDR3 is TGCAGCGTTGATCGGGGGCTGAACGAGCAGTACTTC.

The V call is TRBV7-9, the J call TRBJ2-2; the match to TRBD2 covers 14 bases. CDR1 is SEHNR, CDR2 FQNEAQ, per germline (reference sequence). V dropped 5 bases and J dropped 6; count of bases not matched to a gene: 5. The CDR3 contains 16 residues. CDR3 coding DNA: TGTGCCAGCAGCCGGGGACTAGCGGGAGCGCCCGGGGAGCTGTTTTTT. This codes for CASSRGLAGAPGELFF.

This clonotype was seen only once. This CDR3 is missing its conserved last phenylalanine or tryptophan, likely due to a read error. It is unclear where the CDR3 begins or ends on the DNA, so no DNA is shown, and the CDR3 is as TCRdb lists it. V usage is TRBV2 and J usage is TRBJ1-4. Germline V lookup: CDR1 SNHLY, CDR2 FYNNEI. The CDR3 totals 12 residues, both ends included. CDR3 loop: CASSETGRHLSL.

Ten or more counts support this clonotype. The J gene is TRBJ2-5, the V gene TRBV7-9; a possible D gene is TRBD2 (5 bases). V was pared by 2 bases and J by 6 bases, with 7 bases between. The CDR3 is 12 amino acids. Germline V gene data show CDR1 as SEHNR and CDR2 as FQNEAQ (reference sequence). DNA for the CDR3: TGTGCCAGCAGCTTATCCGGGAAGACCCAGTACTTC. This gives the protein CASSLSGKTQYF.

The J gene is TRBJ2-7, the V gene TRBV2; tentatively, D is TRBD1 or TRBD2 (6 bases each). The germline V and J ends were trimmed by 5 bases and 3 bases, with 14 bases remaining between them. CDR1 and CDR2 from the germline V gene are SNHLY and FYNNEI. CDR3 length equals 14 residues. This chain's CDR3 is CASSYEGGLYEQYF. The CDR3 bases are TGTGCCAGCAGTTACGAGGGGGGACTCTACGAGCAGTACTTC.